This T cell receptor beta chain derives from a study of chemoradiotherapy in HPV16-positive cancers. CDR1 and CDR2 (germline): SQVTM, ANQGSEA. The length of the CDR3 is 14 residues. V lost 4 bases, J lost 0 bases, and 3 bases stayed unmatched. Study-level findings and limits: During treatment, candidate HPV-specific clones and E7-related motifs expanded in tumor. HPV-specific T cells were functionally defined from only a couple of HPV16-positive patients.

On this clone: Its cognate antigen is unknown.

Some clones are missing from TCRdb's copy, which holds only in-frame ones; the method was immunoSEQ multiplex PCR. The sample holds about 4,000 clones, approximately 80% seen once. The input for sequencing was tumor tissue, taken from a patient who underwent chemoradiotherapy. The clonotype originates from a human donor with HPV-associated anogenital cancer. V usage is TRBV29-1 and J usage is TRBJ2-1, with TRBD1 matching 7 bases. As DNA, the CDR3 is TGCAGCGTTGTAGGGGACAGCTCCTACAATGAGCAGTTCTTC. Translation: CSVVGDSSYNEQFF.